What follows are 32 T cell receptor beta chains derived from one specimen sequenced in a study of blood T cell repertoires in COVID-19. Profiling relied on immunoSEQ multiplex PCR, and the TCRdb table lists in-frame clones only, not all of them. The sample lists about 270,000 clones, less than 85% occurring once. The sample comprised peripheral blood. Source of these receptors: a woman between 18 and 30 years old with acute or convalescent COVID-19.

This clone was recorded a few times. The J gene is TRBJ1-2, the V gene TRBV27; tentative D call: TRBD1 (6 bases). This CDR3 has 15 amino acids. Trimming removed 2 bases from V and 4 bases from J, with 14 bases in between. Germline V gives CDR1 MNHEY, CDR2 SMNVEV (reference sequence). The CDR3 sequence: CASSLRGGLSYGYTF. The CDR3 DNA reads as TGTGCCAGCAGTTTAAGGGGGGGACTCAGCTATGGCTACACCTTC.

The J gene is TRBJ2-7, the V gene TRBV4-3; 14 bases are shared with TRBD2. Germline CDR1 LGHNA, CDR2 YSLEER. V was clipped by 4 bases and J by 1 base; unmatched bases: 3. The CDR3 covers 16 residues. This CDR3 reads CASSRGLAGDSYEQYF. In DNA, the CDR3 is TGCGCCAGCAGCCGGGGACTAGCGGGAGATTCCTACGAGCAGTACTTC.

The chain joins TRBV13 to TRBJ2-7, with 8 bases that match TRBD1. The junction had 12 bases not matched to a gene; V was cut back by 5 bases and J by 3 bases. This CDR3 region has 16 residues. Germline CDR1 and CDR2: PRHDT and FYEKMQ (reference sequence). This chain's CDR3 is CASSTNPGGTHYEQYF. In DNA form, the CDR3 reads TGTGCCAGCAGCACAAATCCAGGGGGCACTCACTACGAGCAGTACTTC.

The rearrangement links TRBV18 to TRBJ2-1; 8 bases align to TRBD1. V shed 3 bases, J shed 1 base, and the junction held 2 bases outside the gene matches. Germline loops: CDR1 KGHSH, CDR2 LQKENI. This CDR3 region has 15 residues. CDR3 DNA sequence: TGTGCCAGCTCACCTACAGGGGGATCCTACAATGAGCAGTTCTTC. As protein: CASSPTGGSYNEQFF.

This sequence joins TRBV30 and TRBJ2-2; D gene unclear. This CDR3 spans 14 amino acids. Trimming shortened V by 3 bases and J by 5 bases, and 13 bases separated the two germline ends. Germline V gives CDR1 GTSNPN, CDR2 SVGIG (reference sequence). The CDR3 DNA reads as TGTGCCTGGAGGCCAAATACAGTTACCGGGGAGCTGTTTTTT. Its translation is CAWRPNTVTGELFF.

V and J are TRBV4-3 and TRBJ2-1, with 7 bases fitting TRBD2. Germline lookup yields CDR1 LGHNA and CDR2 YSLEER. The CDR3 runs to 13 residues. V shed 1 base and J 8 bases; nucleotides not matched to a gene: 2. For the CDR3, the DNA is TGCGCCAGCAGCCAAGTAGCGGGCCATGAGCAGTTCTTC. Translated: CASSQVAGHEQFF.

The chain uses TRBV19 and TRBJ2-7; possible D gene TRBD1, 5 bases. Germline lookup yields CDR1 LNHDA and CDR2 SQIVND (reference sequence). This CDR3 is 13 amino acids long. The germline V and J ends were trimmed by 5 bases and 0 bases, with 8 bases remaining between them. The CDR3 loop is CASSGGASYEQYF. The CDR3 DNA sequence: TGTGCCAGTAGTGGTGGGGCCTCCTACGAGCAGTACTTC.

This chain connects TRBV6-5 to TRBJ2-7; 7 bases align to TRBD2. The V segment lost 4 bases and the J segment 3 bases; nucleotides outside the gene matches: 12. Germline V CDR1 and CDR2: MNHEY, SVGAGI. The CDR3 has 16 residues. Here the CDR3 reads CASSSPSSGTFYEQYF. DNA for the CDR3: TGTGCCAGCAGTTCCCCCTCTAGCGGCACGTTCTACGAGCAGTACTTC.

J is TRBJ1-1 and V is TRBV6-1; no definite D call. This CDR3 comprises 16 residues. The germline CDR1 and CDR2 sequences are MNHNS and SASEGT. Deletions cut 0 bases from V and 4 bases from J, with 15 bases between. The CDR3 nucleotides are TGTGCCAGCAGTGAAGCGGTGTGGGGTCGGGGCACTGAAGCTTTCTTT. This sequence encodes CASSEAVWGRGTEAFF.

This clone has a count of ten or more. The chain links TRBV7-9 to TRBJ2-7, with 9 bases aligning to TRBD1. The CDR3 runs to 14 residues. V was pared by 6 bases and J by 3 bases, with 6 bases of the junction left unmatched. CDR1 and CDR2 (germline): SEHNR, FQNEAQ (reference sequence). In DNA form, the CDR3 reads TGTGCCAGCAGACCCGGGACAGGGCTCTACGAGCAGTACTTC. The encoded protein is CASRPGTGLYEQYF.

The chain combines TRBV11-2 with TRBJ2-7; D possibly corresponds to TRBD1 (6 bases). V gave up 0 bases and J gave up 1 base, with 7 bases separating them. The CDR3 is 14 residues long. CDR1 SGHAT and CDR2 FQNNGV come from the germline V gene. CDR3 amino acids: CASSLETGSYEQYF. The CDR3 DNA follows: TGTGCCAGCAGCTTAGAGACAGGTTCCTACGAGCAGTACTTC.

The V and J genes are TRBV6-1 and TRBJ2-1; the D gene is possibly TRBD1 (6 bases). The germline CDR1 and CDR2 sequences are MNHNS and SASEGT. This CDR3 is 14 amino acids long. V lost 10 bases to trimming and J lost 7 bases, with 20 bases between them. CDR3 residues: CAISLTGRANEQFF. CDR3 DNA: TGTGCCATTTCCCTGACAGGCCGGGCTAATGAGCAGTTCTTC.

This sequence joins TRBV27 and TRBJ1-2; 8 nucleotides line up with TRBD1. With 3 bases clipped from V and 8 bases from J, the junction kept 11 bases outside the gene matches. CDR1 and CDR2 (germline): MNHEY, SMNVEV (reference sequence). This CDR3 spans 15 amino acids. For the CDR3, the DNA is TGTGCCAGCAGTTTCAAACAGGGGGTCACGGGGGGCTACACCTTC. This codes for CASSFKQGVTGGYTF.

The CDR3 bases are TGTGCCAGCAGCTTTGGAGCGGGAGGGCATTACAATGAGCAGTTCTTC. It encodes CASSFGAGGHYNEQFF. The V call is TRBV7-9, the J call TRBJ2-1, with 10 bases lining up with TRBD2. This CDR3 is 16 amino acids long. From germline, CDR1 is SEHNR and CDR2 FQNEAQ (reference sequence). V trimming: 3 bases; J trimming: 4 bases; junction bases outside the gene matches: 6.

The chain joins TRBV5-4 to TRBJ1-1, with 7 bases matching TRBD1. Germline CDR1 SGHNT, CDR2 YYREEE (reference sequence). Trimming took 3 bases from V and 11 from J; bases not matched to a gene: 10. The CDR3 spans 13 residues. CDR3 bases: TGTGCCAGCAGCTGGGGGGACAGTCTTACGGCTTTCTTT. Protein: CASSWGDSLTAFF.

This CDR3 is CASRLNVQADTQYF. Here the CDR3 DNA reads TGTGCAAGTCGCTTAAATGTGCAGGCAGATACGCAGTATTTT. V gene TRBV12-2 combines with J gene TRBJ2-3; TRBD1, the table's D call, was not compared with the DNA. TRBV12-2 is recorded as a pseudogene. This CDR3 contains 14 residues.

The CDR3: CASSKIIAGGSYEQYF. CDR3 nucleotide sequence: TGTGCCAGCAGTAAAATTATAGCGGGAGGGTCCTACGAGCAGTACTTC. This sequence joins TRBV6-2 or TRBV6-3 and TRBJ2-7, with 11 bases identical to TRBD2. Germline-derived CDR1 and CDR2 are MNHEY and SVGEGT. V was clipped by 5 bases and J by 1 base; unmatched bases: 7. This CDR3 contains 16 residues.

This chain joins TRBV5-6 and TRBJ1-2; no clear D gene. The CDR3 runs 12 residues. Trimming removed 8 bases from V and 0 bases from J, with 8 bases in between. Germline values: CDR1 SGHDT, CDR2 YYEEEE. The CDR3 reads CASLGANYGYTF. The DNA for the CDR3 is TGTGCCAGTCTGGGCGCTAACTATGGCTACACCTTC.

Only one count was recorded for this clone. The chain joins TRBV6-5 to TRBJ2-7; 11 bases map to TRBD2. With V trimmed by 3 bases and J by 6 bases, 4 bases remained unmatched. The CDR3 contains 14 residues. Per the germline V gene, CDR1 is MNHEY and CDR2 is SVGAGI. CDR3 region: CASSYSGRGGEQYF. CDR3 nucleotide sequence: TGTGCCAGCAGTTATAGCGGGAGGGGGGGCGAGCAGTACTTC.

J is TRBJ1-3 and V is TRBV5-1; 8 positions match TRBD1. Germline CDR1 SGHRS, CDR2 YFSETQ. The junction had 2 bases not matched to a gene; V was cut back by 0 bases and J by 3 bases. This CDR3 is 15 amino acids long. The CDR3 protein is CASSLGQGNGNTIYF. The DNA for the CDR3 is TGCGCCAGCAGCTTGGGACAGGGGAATGGAAACACCATATATTTT.

The gene calls are TRBV6-5 and TRBJ2-1; 12 positions match TRBD2. This CDR3 region has 14 residues. The germline V gene encodes CDR1 MNHEY and CDR2 SVGAGI. With 8 bases clipped from V and 7 bases from J, the junction kept 6 bases outside the gene matches. CDR3 nucleotide sequence: TGTGCCAGCTGGGGGCTAGCGGGAGGGAATGAGCAGTTCTTC. The encoded protein is CASWGLAGGNEQFF.

The chain joins TRBV7-9 to TRBJ2-2; the D gene is possibly TRBD1 (6 bases). Germline lookup yields CDR1 SEHNR and CDR2 FQNEAQ (reference sequence). This CDR3 comprises 15 residues. The V gene lost 4 bases and the J gene lost 0 bases, with 9 bases spanning the gap. DNA of the CDR3: TGTGCCAGCAGCTCACAGGGTGCGAACACCGGGGAGCTGTTTTTT. Its translation is CASSSQGANTGELFF. Full variable domain (rest looked up from reference TRBV7-9 and TRBJ2-2): DTGVSQNPRHKITKRGQNVTFRCDPISEHNRLYWYRQTLGQGPEFLTYFQNEAQLEKSRLLSDRFSAERPKGSFSTLEIQRTEQGDSAMYLCASSSQGANTGELFFGEGSRLTVL.

The V call is TRBV5-4, the J call TRBJ1-2; 9 nucleotides agree with TRBD1. This CDR3 is built from 14 residues. V dropped 2 bases and J dropped 3; count of bases not matched to a gene: 2. Germline values: CDR1 SGHNT, CDR2 YYREEE (reference sequence). The CDR3 loop reads CASSLQGADYGYTF. The DNA for the CDR3 is TGTGCCAGCAGCTTACAGGGGGCGGACTATGGCTACACCTTC.

Only a few counts were recorded for this clone. This chain joins TRBV5-1 and TRBJ2-7; 8 nucleotides align to TRBD2. This CDR3 spans 14 amino acids. The junction had 4 bases not matched to a gene; V was cut back by 2 bases and J by 3 bases. Germline CDR1 is SGHRS and CDR2 is YFSETQ. The CDR3 coding sequence is TGCGCCAGCAGCTTTGGGCTAGCGGGCTACGAGCAGTACTTC. It is translated as CASSFGLAGYEQYF.

As DNA, the CDR3 is TGTGCCAGCAGCCCGCGTCGCACAGATACGCAGTATTTT. Its protein is CASSPRRTDTQYF. The chain carries TRBV7-2 and TRBJ2-3, with D unclear. Trimming took off 5 bases at V and 1 base at J, with 7 bases between the two ends. The CDR3 contains 13 residues. Germline V gene data show CDR1 as SGHTA and CDR2 as FQGNSA.

The rearrangement links TRBV4-3 to TRBJ2-1; 9 bases line up with TRBD1. The CDR3 covers 17 residues. V was clipped by 4 bases and J by 2 bases; unmatched bases: 9. In germline, CDR1 is LGHNA, CDR2 YSLEER. In nucleotides, the CDR3 is TGCGCCAGCAGCCCGCATATACAGGGGGCAACCTACAATGAGCAGTTCTTC. Amino acid sequence: CASSPHIQGATYNEQFF.

This chain links TRBV19 with TRBJ1-5; TRBD1 matches 7 bases. The J segment lost 4 bases and the V segment lost 3 bases, leaving 3 bases of the junction unmatched. The CDR3 extends over 14 amino acids. Germline V gene lookup returns CDR1 LNHDA and CDR2 SQIVND (reference sequence). The CDR3 region has the DNA TGTGCCAGTAGTATGGGACAGCTTAATCAGCCCCAGCATTTT. It is translated as CASSMGQLNQPQHF. Full variable domain (missing parts from reference TRBV19 and TRBJ1-5): DGGITQSPKYLFRKEGQNVTLSCEQNLNHDAMYWYRQDPGQGLRLIYYSQIVNDFQKGDIAEGYSVSREKKESFPLTVTSAQKNPTAFYLCASSMGQLNQPQHFGDGTRLSIL.

The chain joins TRBV18 to TRBJ1-2; 8 bases fit TRBD1. V trimming: 3 bases; J trimming: 8 bases; junction bases outside the gene matches: 5. Germline V gene lookup returns CDR1 KGHSH and CDR2 LQKENI. The CDR3 consists of 13 residues. The CDR3 protein is CASSPDRGLGYTF. DNA of the CDR3: TGTGCCAGCTCACCCGACAGGGGCCTCGGCTACACCTTC.

In its sample, this clone was seen once. The chain links TRBV5-1 to TRBJ2-5, with 11 nucleotides matching TRBD2. The V gene end was trimmed by 4 bases and the J gene end by 1 base; junction bases not matched to a gene: 3. Germline V gives CDR1 SGHRS, CDR2 YFSETQ. The CDR3 extends over 15 amino acids. The CDR3 sequence: CASSKGTSGQETQYF. The CDR3, as DNA: TGCGCCAGCAGCAAAGGGACTAGCGGCCAAGAGACCCAGTACTTC. Drawing the rest from reference TRBV5-1 and TRBJ2-5, the complete variable domain is KAGVTQTPRYLIKTRGQQVTLSCSPISGHRSVSWYQQTPGQGLQFLFEYFSETQRNKGNFPGRFSGRQFSNSRSEMNVSTLELGDSALYLCASSKGTSGQETQYFGPGTRLLVL.

Comments on this clone: Germline and junction disagree at one end, which may indicate a read error. This chain joins TRBV12-3 or TRBV12-4 and TRBJ2-7; no definite D call. The CDR3 loop spans 12 amino acids. The CDR3 DNA follows: TGTGCCAGCACCTGGTCGCTCATGGAGCGGTACTTC. Residues: CASTWSLMERYF.

The chain links TRBV11-3 to TRBJ2-7, with unresolved D. Trimming removed 4 bases from V and 2 bases from J, with 9 bases in between. Germline V lookup: CDR1 SGHNT, CDR2 YENEEA. CDR3 length: 13 amino acids. CDR3 sequence (DNA): TGTGCCAGCAGCTCCGGAGTACCCTACGAGCAGTACTTC. Its protein is CASSSGVPYEQYF.

The chain combines TRBV9 with TRBJ2-1; 8 nucleotides match TRBD1. Germline assignment: CDR1 SGDLS and CDR2 YYNGEE. CDR3 size: 15 residues. V trimming: 4 bases; J trimming: 8 bases; junction bases outside the gene matches: 11. CDR3 nucleotide sequence: TGTGCCAGCAGCCCCGGTGGGACAGGTAGCGATGAGCAGTTCTTC. This translates into CASSPGGTGSDEQFF. Full variable domain (rest looked up from reference TRBV9 and TRBJ2-1): DSGVTQTPKHLITATGQRVTLRCSPRSGDLSVYWYQQSLDQGLQFLIQYYNGEERAKGNILERFSAQQFPDLHSELNLSSLELGDSALYFCASSPGGTGSDEQFFGPGTRLTVL.